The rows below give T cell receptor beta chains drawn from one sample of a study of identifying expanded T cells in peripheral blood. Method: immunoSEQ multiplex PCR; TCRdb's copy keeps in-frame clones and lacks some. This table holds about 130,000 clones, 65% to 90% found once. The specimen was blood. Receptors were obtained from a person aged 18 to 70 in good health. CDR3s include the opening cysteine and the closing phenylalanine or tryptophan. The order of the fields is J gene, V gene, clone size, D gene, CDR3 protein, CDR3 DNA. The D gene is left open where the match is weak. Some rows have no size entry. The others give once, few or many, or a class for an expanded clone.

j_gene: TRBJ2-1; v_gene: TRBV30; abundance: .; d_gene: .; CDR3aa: CAWSVVRQNEQFF; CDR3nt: TGTGCCTGGAGTGTCGTCAGACAGAATGAGCAGTTCTTC
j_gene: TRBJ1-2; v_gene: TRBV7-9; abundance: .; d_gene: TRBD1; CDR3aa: CASSLVGFRDSLQGYTF; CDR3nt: TGTGCCAGCAGCTTAGTGGGCTTCCGGGACAGCCTCCAAGGCTACACCTTC
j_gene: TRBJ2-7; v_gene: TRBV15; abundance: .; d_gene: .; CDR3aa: CATSRDPRVGLSYEQYF; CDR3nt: TGTGCCACCAGCAGAGACCCCAGGGTGGGTCTCTCCTACGAGCAGTACTTC
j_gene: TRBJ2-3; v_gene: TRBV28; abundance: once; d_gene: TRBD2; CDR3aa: CASSSERETRPTQYF; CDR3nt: TGTGCCAGCAGCTCTGAGCGGGAGACCAGACCGACGCAGTATTTT
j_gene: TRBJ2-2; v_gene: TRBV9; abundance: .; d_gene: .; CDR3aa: CASSPLTGTGELFF; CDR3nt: TGTGCCAGCAGCCCCCTGACGGGCACCGGGGAGCTGTTTTTT
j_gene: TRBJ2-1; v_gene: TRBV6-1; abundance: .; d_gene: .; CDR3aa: CASSEGGALPYNEQFF; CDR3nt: TGTGCCAGCAGTGAGGGGGGGGCCCTCCCCTACAATGAGCAGTTCTTC
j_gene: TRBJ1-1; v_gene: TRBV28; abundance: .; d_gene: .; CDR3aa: CASSFTGLNTEAFF; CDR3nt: TGTGCCAGCAGTTTTACAGGGCTGAACACTGAAGCTTTCTTT
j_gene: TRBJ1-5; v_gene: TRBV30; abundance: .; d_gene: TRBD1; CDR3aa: CAWSYTPGQGGQPQHF; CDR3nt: TGTGCCTGGAGCTACACACCGGGACAGGGGGGTCAGCCCCAGCATTTT
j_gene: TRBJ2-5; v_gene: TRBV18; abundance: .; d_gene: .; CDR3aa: CASSPPQETQYF; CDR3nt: TGTGCCAGCTCACCACCACAAGAGACCCAGTACTTC
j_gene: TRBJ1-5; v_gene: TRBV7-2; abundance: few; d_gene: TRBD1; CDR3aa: CASRTGFNQPQHF; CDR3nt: TGTGCCAGTCGGACAGGGTTCAATCAGCCCCAGCATTTT
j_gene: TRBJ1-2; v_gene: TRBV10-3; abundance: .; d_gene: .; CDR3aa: CAISESLGRTSGRGYTF; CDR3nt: TGTGCCATCAGTGAGTCGTTAGGTCGGACTTCGGGGAGAGGCTACACCTTC
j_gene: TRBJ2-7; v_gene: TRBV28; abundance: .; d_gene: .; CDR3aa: CATNRGGREQYF; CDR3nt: TGTGCCACGAATAGGGGGGGTAGGGAGCAGTACTTC
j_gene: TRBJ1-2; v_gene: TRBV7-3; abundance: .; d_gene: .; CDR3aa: CASSRGQSYGYTF; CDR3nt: TGTGCCAGCAGCAGGGGCCAATCGTATGGCTACACCTTC
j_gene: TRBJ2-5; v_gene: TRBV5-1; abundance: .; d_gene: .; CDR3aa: CASSLVLGTQETQYF; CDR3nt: TGCGCCAGCAGCTTGGTACTGGGTACCCAAGAGACCCAGTACTTC
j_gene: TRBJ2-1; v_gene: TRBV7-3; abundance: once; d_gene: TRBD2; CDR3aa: CASSELAGAGWDEQFF; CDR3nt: TGTGCCAGCAGCGAACTAGCGGGAGCAGGGTGGGATGAGCAGTTCTTC
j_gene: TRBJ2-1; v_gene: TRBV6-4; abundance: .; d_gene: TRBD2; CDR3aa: CASSPLAGPYNEQFF; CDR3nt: TGTGCCAGCAGCCCACTAGCGGGACCTTACAATGAGCAGTTCTTC
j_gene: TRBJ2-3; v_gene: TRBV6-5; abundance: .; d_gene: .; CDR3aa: CASSYTQGSDTQYF; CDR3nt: TGTGCCAGCAGTTACACGCAGGGATCAGATACGCAGTATTTT
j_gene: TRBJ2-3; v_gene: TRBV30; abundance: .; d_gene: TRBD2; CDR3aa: CAWSPMMRGAYTQYF; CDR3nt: TGTGCCTGGAGTCCTATGATGCGGGGGGCATATACGCAGTATTTT
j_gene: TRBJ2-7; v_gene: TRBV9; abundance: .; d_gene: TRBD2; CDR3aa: CASSEGGLAGGVYEQYF; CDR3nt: TGTGCCAGCAGCGAGGGAGGACTAGCGGGAGGTGTTTACGAGCAGTACTTC
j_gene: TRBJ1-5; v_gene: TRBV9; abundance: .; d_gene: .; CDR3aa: CASSEGVGVNQPQHF; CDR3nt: TGTGCCAGCAGCGAGGGGGTTGGGGTCAATCAGCCCCAGCATTTT
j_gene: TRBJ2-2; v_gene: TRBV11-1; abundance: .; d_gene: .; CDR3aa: CASSPRRGSTGELFF; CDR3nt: TGTGCCAGCAGCCCGCGAAGGGGGAGCACCGGGGAGCTGTTTTTT
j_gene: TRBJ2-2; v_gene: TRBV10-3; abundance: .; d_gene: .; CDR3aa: CAIGGTGELFF; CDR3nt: TGTGCCATCGGGGGGACCGGGGAGCTGTTTTTT
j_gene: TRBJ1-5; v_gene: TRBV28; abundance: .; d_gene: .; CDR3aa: CASSSPPGENQPQHF; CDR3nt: TGTGCCAGCAGTTCCCCCCCGGGCGAGAATCAGCCCCAGCATTTT
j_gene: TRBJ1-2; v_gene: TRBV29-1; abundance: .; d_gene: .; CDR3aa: CSVRGETNYGYTF; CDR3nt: TGCAGCGTTAGAGGGGAAACTAACTATGGCTACACCTTC
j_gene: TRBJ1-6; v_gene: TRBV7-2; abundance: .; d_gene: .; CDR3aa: CASSSSAGSPLHF; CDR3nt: TGTGCCAGCAGCTCATCCGCCGGTTCACCCCTCCACTTT
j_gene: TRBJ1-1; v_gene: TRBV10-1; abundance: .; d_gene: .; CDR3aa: CASGPQIGARTEAFF; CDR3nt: TGCGCCAGCGGGCCCCAGATCGGAGCGAGAACTGAAGCTTTCTTT
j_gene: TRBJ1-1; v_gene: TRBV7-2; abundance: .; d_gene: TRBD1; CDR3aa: CASSSDRGNTEAFF; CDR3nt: TGTGCCAGCAGCTCCGACAGGGGGAACACTGAAGCTTTCTTT
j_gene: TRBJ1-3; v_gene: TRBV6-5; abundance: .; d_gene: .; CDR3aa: CASSLISGNTIYF; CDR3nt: TGTGCCAGCAGTCTGATATCTGGAAACACCATATATTTT
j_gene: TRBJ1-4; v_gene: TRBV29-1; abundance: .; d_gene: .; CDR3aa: CSVSREDEKLFF; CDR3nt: TGCAGCGTTAGCAGGGAAGATGAAAAACTGTTTTTT
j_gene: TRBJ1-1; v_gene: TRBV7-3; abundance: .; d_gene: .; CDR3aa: CASSPGRNTEAFF; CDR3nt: TGTGCCAGCAGCCCGGGGAGGAACACTGAAGCTTTCTTT
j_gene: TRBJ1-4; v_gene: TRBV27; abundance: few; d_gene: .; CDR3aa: CASSSAGETEKLFF; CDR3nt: TGTGCCAGCAGTTCAGCCGGGGAGACGGAAAAACTGTTTTTT
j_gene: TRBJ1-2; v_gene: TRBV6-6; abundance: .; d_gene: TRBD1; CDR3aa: CASSSDRSYGYTF; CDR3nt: TGTGCCAGCAGTTCGGACAGGAGCTATGGCTACACCTTC
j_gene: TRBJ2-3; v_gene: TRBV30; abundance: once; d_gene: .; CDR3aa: CAWSPDTDTQYF; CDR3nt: TGTGCCTGGAGTCCCGACACAGATACGCAGTATTTT
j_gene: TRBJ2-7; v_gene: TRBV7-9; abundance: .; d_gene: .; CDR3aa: CASSLGQSVEQYF; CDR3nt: TGTGCCAGCAGCTTAGGCCAGAGTGTCGAGCAGTACTTC
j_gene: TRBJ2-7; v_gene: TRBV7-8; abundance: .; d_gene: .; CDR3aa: CASSLVLTGSYEQYF; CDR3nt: TGTGCCAGCAGCTTAGTGTTGACCGGGAGCTACGAGCAGTACTTC
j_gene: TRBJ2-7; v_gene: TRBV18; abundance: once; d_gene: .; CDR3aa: CASSPLNGYEQYF; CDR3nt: TGTGCCAGCTCACCACTTAACGGCTACGAGCAGTACTTC
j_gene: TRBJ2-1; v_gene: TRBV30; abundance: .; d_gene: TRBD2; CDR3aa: CAWSGGYNEQFF; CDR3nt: TGTGCCTGGAGCGGGGGGTACAATGAGCAGTTCTTC
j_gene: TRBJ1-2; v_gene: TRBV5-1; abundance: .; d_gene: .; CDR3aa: CASSWGRSSYGYTF; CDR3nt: TGCGCCAGCAGCTGGGGACGGTCAAGCTATGGCTACACCTTC
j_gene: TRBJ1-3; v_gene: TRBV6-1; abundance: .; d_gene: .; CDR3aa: CASSEADFYSGNTIYF; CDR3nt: TGTGCCAGCAGTGAAGCTGACTTTTACTCTGGAAACACCATATATTTT
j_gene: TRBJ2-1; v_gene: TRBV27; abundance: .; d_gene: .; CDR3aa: CATQSSWNEQFF; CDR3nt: TGTGCCACCCAATCGAGCTGGAATGAGCAGTTCTTC
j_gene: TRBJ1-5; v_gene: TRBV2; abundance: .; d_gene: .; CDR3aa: CASKSEKNQPQHF; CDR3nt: TGTGCCAGCAAGTCAGAGAAAAATCAGCCCCAGCATTTT
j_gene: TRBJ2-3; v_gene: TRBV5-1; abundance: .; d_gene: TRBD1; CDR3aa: CASSLEGTGGDTDTQYF; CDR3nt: TGCGCCAGCAGCCTTGAGGGGACAGGGGGGGACACAGATACGCAGTATTTT
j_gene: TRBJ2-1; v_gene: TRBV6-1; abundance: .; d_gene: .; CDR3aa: CASSVLGDEQFF; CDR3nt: TGTGCCAGCAGTGTGTTGGGCGATGAGCAGTTCTTC
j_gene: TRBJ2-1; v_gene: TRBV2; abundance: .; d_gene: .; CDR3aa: CASREWGVFDYEQFF; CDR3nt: TGTGCCAGCAGAGAATGGGGGGTTTTTGACTATGAGCAGTTCTTC
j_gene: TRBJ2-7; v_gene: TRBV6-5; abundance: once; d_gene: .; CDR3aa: CASTQPGRSNEQYF; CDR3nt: TGTGCCAGCACCCAACCGGGACGGAGTAACGAGCAGTACTTC
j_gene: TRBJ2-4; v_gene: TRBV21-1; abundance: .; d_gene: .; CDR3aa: CASRQRAKNIQYF; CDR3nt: TGTGCCAGCAGACAGCGAGCCAAAAACATTCAGTACTTC
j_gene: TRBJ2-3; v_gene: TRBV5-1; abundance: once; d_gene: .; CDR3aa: CASRATGRETDTQYF; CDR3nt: TGCGCCAGCAGGGCTACAGGGAGAGAAACAGATACGCAGTATTTT
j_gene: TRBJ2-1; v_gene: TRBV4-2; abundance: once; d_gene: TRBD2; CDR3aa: CASSQPVGTSGGSYNEQFF; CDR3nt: TGTGCCAGCAGCCAACCCGTTGGGACTAGCGGGGGTTCCTACAATGAGCAGTTCTTC
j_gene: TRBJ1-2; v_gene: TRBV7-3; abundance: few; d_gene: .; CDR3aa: CASSRNHAGYGYTF; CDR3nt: TGTGCCAGCAGCCGAAACCACGCCGGGTATGGCTACACCTTC
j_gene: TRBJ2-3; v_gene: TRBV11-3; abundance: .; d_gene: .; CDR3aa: CASSLDQMKDTQYF; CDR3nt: TGTGCCAGCAGCTTAGACCAGATGAAGGATACGCAGTATTTT
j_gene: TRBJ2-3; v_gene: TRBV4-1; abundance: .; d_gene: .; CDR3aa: CASSPAGRVGTSQRGRAYTQYF; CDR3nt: TGCGCCAGCAGCCCCGCCGGCCGGGTTGGGACGAGCCAACGGGGACGAGCATACACGCAGTATTTT
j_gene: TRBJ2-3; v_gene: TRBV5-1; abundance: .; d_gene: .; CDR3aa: CASSPPGLASTDTQYF; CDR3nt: TGCGCCAGCAGCCCACCAGGGCTAGCGAGCACAGATACGCAGTATTTT
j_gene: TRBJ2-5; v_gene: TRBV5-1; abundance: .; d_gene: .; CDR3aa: CASSLSHGETQYF; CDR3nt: TGCGCCAGCAGCCTGTCTCACGGGGAGACCCAGTACTTC
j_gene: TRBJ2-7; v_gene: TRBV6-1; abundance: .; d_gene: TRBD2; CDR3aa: CASSDRTSGGAYEQYF; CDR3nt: TGTGCCAGCAGTGATCGGACTAGCGGGGGGGCCTACGAGCAGTACTTC
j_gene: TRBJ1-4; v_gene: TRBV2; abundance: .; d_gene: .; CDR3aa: CASRETSTNEKLFF; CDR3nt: TGTGCCAGCAGGGAGACATCAACTAATGAAAAACTGTTTTTT
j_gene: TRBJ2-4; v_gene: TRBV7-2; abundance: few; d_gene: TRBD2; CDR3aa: CASSLGGLAKAKNIQYF; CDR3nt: TGTGCCAGCAGCTTAGGTGGACTAGCGAAAGCCAAAAACATTCAGTACTTC
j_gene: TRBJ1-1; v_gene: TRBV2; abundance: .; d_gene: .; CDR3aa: CASSVTASLNTEAFF; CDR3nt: TGTGCCAGCAGTGTGACGGCGTCCTTGAACACTGAAGCTTTCTTT
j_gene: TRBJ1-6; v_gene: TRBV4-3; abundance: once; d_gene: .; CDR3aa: CASSRRPGGNNSPLHF; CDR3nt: TGCGCCAGCAGCCGAAGGCCAGGCGGCAATAATTCACCCCTCCACTTT
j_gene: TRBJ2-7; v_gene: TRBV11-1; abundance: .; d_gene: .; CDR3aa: CASSTQVYEQYF; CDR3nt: TGTGCCAGCAGCACCCAGGTTTACGAGCAGTACTTC